Presented here are 29 T cell receptor beta chains from one specimen sequenced in a study of radiation and T cells in renal cell carcinoma. Clones were sequenced by immunoSEQ multiplex PCR, and TCRdb holds only the in-frame ones, with some missing. This sample yields around 140,000 clones, of which less than 90% are seen a single time; 15% to 20% belongs to the top ten. The time point denotes: blood 4 weeks post-SBRT, at nephrectomy. The treatment here: 15 Gy SBRT to primary tumor, nephrectomy 4 weeks later. The source was blood, collected from a patient whose treatment included radiotherapy and nephrectomy. These receptors originate from a woman aged 50 to 65 with renal cell carcinoma.

V and J are TRBV19 and TRBJ1-4; TRBD1 matches 7 bases. The CDR3 consists of 15 residues. CDR1 LNHDA and CDR2 SQIVND come from the germline V gene (reference sequence). V lost 6 bases, J lost 3 bases, and 7 bases stayed unmatched. In DNA, the CDR3 is TGTGCCAGTAGACCGAGGGGGCTGGCTAATGAAAAACTGTTTTTT. Protein: CASRPRGLANEKLFF.

J is TRBJ2-5 and V is TRBV2, with TRBD1 as a possible D gene (6 bases). Germline values: CDR1 SNHLY, CDR2 FYNNEI. CDR3 length equals 12 residues. Trimming removed 8 bases at V and 5 bases at J, with 12 bases between. The CDR3 protein is CASGRGTETQYF. Written as DNA, the CDR3 is TGTGCCAGCGGCAGGGGTACGGAGACCCAGTACTTC.

The rearrangement links TRBV4-3 to TRBJ1-3; no firm D call. This CDR3 region has 15 residues. Trimming pared 0 bases from V and 4 bases from J, leaving 10 bases between. Germline CDR1 LGHNA, CDR2 YSLEER. The CDR3 DNA sequence: TGCGCCAGCAGCCAAGATCAATTAGGGGGAAACACCATATATTTT. As protein: CASSQDQLGGNTIYF.

The chain couples TRBV7-2 to TRBJ2-7; D is possibly TRBD2 (6 bases). The CDR3 sequence is 14 residues long. CDR1 and CDR2 from the germline V gene are SGHTA and FQGNSA. V was clipped by 0 bases and J by 4 bases, with 10 bases between them. The DNA for the CDR3 is TGTGCCAGCAGCTTAGCGCGGGGAAAATACGAGCAGTACTTC. Translating gives CASSLARGKYEQYF. The full variable domain, with the rest looked up from reference TRBV7-2 and TRBJ2-7, is GAGVSQSPSNKVTEKGKDVELRCDPISGHTALYWYRQSLGQGLEFLIYFQGNSAPDKSGLPSDRFSAERTGGSVSTLTIQRTQQEDSAVYLCASSLARGKYEQYFGPGTRLTVT.

This clone is categorized as medium-sized. The chain employs TRBV7-8 and TRBJ2-5, with D possibly TRBD2 on 5 matching bases. Germline V gives CDR1 SGHVS, CDR2 FQNEAQ. The germline V and J ends were trimmed by 1 base and 4 bases, with 16 bases remaining between them. CDR3 length: 16 residues. CDR3 sequence (DNA): TGTGCCAGCAGCTTAGGGACGGGGAATCCGGGAGAGACCCAGTACTTC. It translates to CASSLGTGNPGETQYF.

V is TRBV5-1 and J is TRBJ2-7; 11 bases map to TRBD1. J lost 3 bases, V lost 4 bases, and 6 bases had no gene match. Per the germline V gene, CDR1 is SGHRS and CDR2 is YFSETQ. The CDR3 spans 15 residues. This CDR3 reads CASSMGDRGNYEQYF. The CDR3 nucleotides read TGCGCCAGCAGCATGGGGGACAGGGGGAACTACGAGCAGTACTTC.

This clone was seen a single time. The chain uses TRBV4-2 and TRBJ2-7; 8 positions agree with TRBD2. The V gene end was trimmed by 3 bases and the J gene end by 3 bases; junction bases not matched to a gene: 10. Germline lookup yields CDR1 LGHNA and CDR2 YNFKEQ. CDR3 length: 16 residues. The CDR3 DNA follows: TGTGCCAGCAGCCACGCGGGACGGGGGGGAAACTACGAGCAGTACTTC. Its translation: CASSHAGRGGNYEQYF.

The rearrangement uses TRBV6-5 and TRBJ2-7; TRBD1 aligns across 8 bases. The CDR3 has 16 amino acids. With V trimmed by 3 bases and J by 3 bases, 10 bases remained unmatched. The germline V gene encodes CDR1 MNHEY and CDR2 SVGAGI. The CDR3 DNA is TGTGCCAGCAGTTATAGTCACCGTGACAGGGGCTACGAGCAGTACTTC. Amino acid sequence: CASSYSHRDRGYEQYF.

The rearrangement joins TRBV28 to TRBJ1-1, with D possibly matching TRBD1 (6 bases). Germline CDR1 and CDR2: MDHEN and SYDVKM. The CDR3 consists of 13 residues. V dropped 3 bases and J dropped 7 bases, with 12 bases sitting between them. The CDR3 loop reads CASSLGGQGEAFF. In nucleotides, the CDR3 is TGTGCCAGCAGTTTGGGGGGGCAGGGTGAAGCTTTCTTT.

The chain couples TRBV5-5 to TRBJ2-1; D unclear. Per germline, CDR1 SGHKS and CDR2 YYEKEE (reference sequence). The CDR3 is 15 residues long. The V end lost 4 bases, the J end lost 4 bases, and 15 bases lay between the germline ends. The CDR3 spells CASSPRHAVYNEQFF. CDR3 nucleotide sequence: TGTGCCAGCAGCCCCCGACACGCAGTTTACAATGAGCAGTTCTTC.

V and J are TRBV7-3 and TRBJ1-1; D ambiguous. The ends were cut back, 2 bases at V and 0 bases at J, with 10 bases in the middle. Germline V gene sequence: CDR1 SGHTA, CDR2 FQGTGA. This CDR3 has 15 amino acids. The CDR3 DNA is TGTGCCAGCAGCTTAGCGGGCACAATGAACACTGAAGCTTTCTTT. It is translated as CASSLAGTMNTEAFF.

The gene calls are TRBV21-1 and TRBJ2-5. TRBV21-1 is shown as a pseudogene. CDR3 length: 14 residues. The CDR3, as DNA: TGTGCCAGCAGCAAAGCCCAAGGGCGAGAGACCCAGTACTTC. Translated: CASSKAQGRETQYF.

This chain joins TRBV7-4 and TRBJ2-3; 10 bases line up with TRBD1. This CDR3 is built from 15 residues. After removal of 2 bases from V and 7 bases from J, the junction contained 6 bases not matched to a gene. Germline V gene lookup returns CDR1 SGHVT and CDR2 SQSDAQ. The CDR3 nucleotides are TGTGCCAGCAGCTTACAGGGACAGGGGAAGAATACGCAGTATTTT. Translating gives CASSLQGQGKNTQYF. Full variable domain (rest looked up from reference TRBV7-4 and TRBJ2-3): GAGVSQSPRYKVAKRGRDVALRCDSISGHVTLYWYRQTLGQGSEVLTYSQSDAQRDKSGRPSGRFSAERPERSVSTLKIQRTEQGDSAVYLCASSLQGQGKNTQYFGPGTRLTVL.

The rearrangement links TRBV29-1 to TRBJ2-7; D gene unclear. The CDR3 covers 12 residues. CDR1 is SQVTM and CDR2 is ANQGSEA in the germline V gene. V dropped 3 bases and J dropped 0 bases, with 6 bases sitting between them. The CDR3 is CSVDDNSYEQYF. CDR3 bases: TGCAGCGTTGATGACAACTCCTACGAGCAGTACTTC.

The chain couples TRBV19 to TRBJ1-5; no reliable D call. The CDR3 spans 13 residues. The V and J ends lost 7 bases and 6 bases respectively, with 13 bases between them. Per the germline V gene, CDR1 is LNHDA and CDR2 is SQIVND (reference sequence). CDR3 bases: TGTGCCAGTAATGTCGGAATGGGTCAGCCCCAGCATTTT. Encoded protein: CASNVGMGQPQHF.

This clone was counted between two and nine times. The gene calls are TRBV2 and TRBJ2-7; D is perhaps TRBD2 (5 bases). Trimming shortened V by 7 bases and J by 3 bases, and 7 bases separated the two germline ends. Germline V gives CDR1 SNHLY, CDR2 FYNNEI. The CDR3 is 11 residues long. The CDR3, as DNA: TGTGCCAGCAAGGGAGACTACGAGCAGTACTTC. This translates into CASKGDYEQYF. Filled out from reference TRBV2 and TRBJ2-7, the complete variable domain reads EPEVTQTPSHQVTQMGQEVILRCVPISNHLYFYWYRQILGQKVEFLVSFYNNEISEKSEIFDDQFSVERPDGSNFTLKIRSTKLEDSAMYFCASKGDYEQYFGPGTRLTVT.

The chain has TRBV5-8 and TRBJ2-3; 10 nucleotides match TRBD1. The germline V gene has CDR1 SGHTS and CDR2 YDEGEE. The trim removed 4 bases at V and 3 bases at J, leaving 2 bases unmatched. The CDR3 is made up of 14 amino acids. The CDR3 DNA sequence: TGTGCCAGCAGCCGGGACAGGGGAACAGATACGCAGTATTTT. It specifies CASSRDRGTDTQYF. Full variable domain (missing parts from reference TRBV5-8 and TRBJ2-3): EAGVTQSPTHLIKTRGQQATLRCSPISGHTSVYWYQQALGLGLQFLLWYDEGEERNRGNFPPRFSGRQFPNYSSELNVNALELEDSALYLCASSRDRGTDTQYFGPGTRLTVL.

The CDR3 sequence: CASSSGTGTYEQYF. For the CDR3, the DNA is TGTGCCAGCAGCTCCGGGACAGGGACCTACGAGCAGTACTTC. This chain uses TRBV5-4 with TRBJ2-7, with TRBD1 matching 9 bases. J was trimmed by 2 bases and V by 3 bases; bases with no gene match: 3. Germline assignment: CDR1 SGHNT and CDR2 YYREEE (reference sequence). CDR3 length equals 14 residues.

The chain carries TRBV4-2 and TRBJ2-3; the D gene is possibly TRBD1 (6 bases). Germline V CDR1 and CDR2: LGHNA, YNFKEQ. This CDR3 has 14 residues. The V gene lost 7 bases and the J gene lost 5 bases, with 16 bases spanning the gap. Here the CDR3 reads CASNEGHLGDTQYF. The CDR3 bases are TGTGCCAGCAATGAGGGACATCTAGGAGATACGCAGTATTTT.

The genes are TRBV28 and TRBJ2-3; no reliable D call. Trimming removed 8 bases from V and 6 bases from J, with 9 bases in between. The CDR3 contains 11 residues. Germline values: CDR1 MDHEN, CDR2 SYDVKM. The DNA for the CDR3 is TGTGCCAGCCTATCATTGGATACGCAGTATTTT. The encoded protein is CASLSLDTQYF.

The chain links TRBV4-3 to TRBJ1-1, with D unresolved. Germline CDR1 LGHNA, CDR2 YSLEER. Trimming took 1 base from V and 3 from J, leaving 18 bases between them. The CDR3 is 17 amino acids. The CDR3, as DNA: TGCGCCAGCAGCCAAGTCCCTGCGATACAGATTGACACTGAAGCTTTCTTT. Amino acid sequence: CASSQVPAIQIDTEAFF.

The chain employs TRBV7-2 and TRBJ1-2; the D is unclear. The length of the CDR3 is 14 residues. Germline CDR1 reads SGHTA; CDR2 reads FQGNSA. V was shortened by 5 bases and J by 8 bases, with 18 bases between the two germline ends. The CDR3: CASSEMGSSGGYTF. The CDR3 nucleotides read TGTGCCAGCAGCGAGATGGGTTCCTCCGGGGGCTACACCTTC.

The V and J genes are TRBV5-1 and TRBJ2-1; D unresolved. Trimming took 0 bases from V and 12 from J, leaving 7 bases between them. CDR3 length equals 11 residues. Germline V lookup: CDR1 SGHRS, CDR2 YFSETQ. The CDR3 DNA follows: TGCGCCAGCAGCTTGGCCATGTGGCAGTTCTTC. Translating gives CASSLAMWQFF.

The J gene is TRBJ2-1, the V gene TRBV7-2; the D gene is possibly TRBD2 (5 bases). The CDR3 covers 14 residues. Trimming took off 5 bases at V and 3 bases at J, with 11 bases between the two ends. Per the germline V gene, CDR1 is SGHTA and CDR2 is FQGNSA. CDR3 DNA sequence: TGTGCCAGCAGCCTCCGGACTGGCTACAATGAGCAGTTCTTC. It specifies CASSLRTGYNEQFF.

The chain employs TRBV6-1 and TRBJ1-4; tentative D call: TRBD1 (6 bases). Trimming cost V 7 bases and J 2 bases, with 11 bases left between them. The CDR3 length is 14 residues. The germline gives CDR1 MNHNS, CDR2 SASEGT. Written as DNA, the CDR3 is TGTGCCAGCACACAGGGCGGCACTAATGAAAAACTGTTTTTT. It yields the protein CASTQGGTNEKLFF.

V usage is TRBV7-9 and J usage is TRBJ1-5; 8 bases fit TRBD1. The CDR3 sequence is 15 residues long. Per germline, CDR1 SEHNR and CDR2 FQNEAQ (reference sequence). V dropped 5 bases and J dropped 7; count of bases not matched to a gene: 10. CDR3 bases: TGTGCCAGCAGCCCTGGGACAGGATGGGGGCAGCCCCAGCATTTT. Translating it yields CASSPGTGWGQPQHF. The full variable domain, its missing parts supplied by reference TRBV7-9 and TRBJ1-5, is DTGVSQNPRHKITKRGQNVTFRCDPISEHNRLYWYRQTLGQGPEFLTYFQNEAQLEKSRLLSDRFSAERPKGSFSTLEIQRTEQGDSAMYLCASSPGTGWGQPQHFGDGTRLSIL.

This chain joins TRBV19 and TRBJ1-2, with 7 bases fitting TRBD1. There are 11 residues in the CDR3. Germline values: CDR1 LNHDA, CDR2 SQIVND (reference sequence). The V segment lost 10 bases and the J segment 8 bases; nucleotides outside the gene matches: 7. As DNA, the CDR3 is TGTGCCACAAGCCAGGGGGTGGGCTACACCTTC. This codes for CATSQGVGYTF.

The V gene is TRBV18, the J gene TRBJ2-7, with 10 nucleotides matching TRBD1. J was trimmed by 5 bases and V by 6 bases; bases with no gene match: 4. CDR3 length: 13 amino acids. The germline V gene encodes CDR1 KGHSH and CDR2 LQKENI. This CDR3 is CASSPTGGHEQYF. CDR3 nucleotide sequence: TGTGCCAGCTCCCCGACAGGGGGCCACGAGCAGTACTTC.

This chain links TRBV2 with TRBJ2-5; 11 nucleotides match TRBD2. This CDR3 is built from 14 residues. Germline V gene sequence: CDR1 SNHLY, CDR2 FYNNEI. The junction had 4 bases not matched to a gene; V was cut back by 6 bases and J by 4 bases. CDR3 loop: CASRAGTSGETQYF. In DNA, the CDR3 is TGTGCCAGCAGGGCGGGGACTAGCGGAGAGACCCAGTACTTC.